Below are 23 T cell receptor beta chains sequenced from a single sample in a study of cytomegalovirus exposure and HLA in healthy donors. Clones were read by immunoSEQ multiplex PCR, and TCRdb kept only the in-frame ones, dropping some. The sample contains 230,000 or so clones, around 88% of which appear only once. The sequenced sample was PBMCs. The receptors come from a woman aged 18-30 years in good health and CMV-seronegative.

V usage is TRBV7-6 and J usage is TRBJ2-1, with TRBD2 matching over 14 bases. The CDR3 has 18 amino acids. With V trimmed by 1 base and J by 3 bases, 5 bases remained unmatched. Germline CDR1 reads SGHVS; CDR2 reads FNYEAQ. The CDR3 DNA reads TGTGCCAGCAGCTTAGGACTAGCGGGAGGGGGTTTCTACAATGAGCAGTTCTTC. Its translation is CASSLGLAGGGFYNEQFF.

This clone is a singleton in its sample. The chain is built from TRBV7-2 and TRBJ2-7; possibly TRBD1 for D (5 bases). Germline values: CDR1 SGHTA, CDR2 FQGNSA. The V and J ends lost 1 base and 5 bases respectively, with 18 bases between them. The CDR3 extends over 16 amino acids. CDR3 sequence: CASSLDPGISPHEQYF. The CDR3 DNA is TGTGCCAGCAGCTTAGACCCAGGGATTAGTCCCCACGAGCAGTACTTC.

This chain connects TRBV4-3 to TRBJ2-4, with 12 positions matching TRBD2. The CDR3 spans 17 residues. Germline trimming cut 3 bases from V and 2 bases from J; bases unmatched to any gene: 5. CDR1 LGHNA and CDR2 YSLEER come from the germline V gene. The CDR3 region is CASSHLGLAGTKNIQYF. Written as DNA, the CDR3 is TGCGCCAGCAGCCATCTCGGACTAGCGGGAACCAAAAACATTCAGTACTTC.

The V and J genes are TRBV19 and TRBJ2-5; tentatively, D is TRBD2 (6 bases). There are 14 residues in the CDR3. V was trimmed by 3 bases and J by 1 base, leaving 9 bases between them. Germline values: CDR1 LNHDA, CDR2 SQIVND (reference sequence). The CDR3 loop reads CASSIGLSQETQYF. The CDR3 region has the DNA TGTGCCAGTAGTATTGGACTATCCCAAGAGACCCAGTACTTC.

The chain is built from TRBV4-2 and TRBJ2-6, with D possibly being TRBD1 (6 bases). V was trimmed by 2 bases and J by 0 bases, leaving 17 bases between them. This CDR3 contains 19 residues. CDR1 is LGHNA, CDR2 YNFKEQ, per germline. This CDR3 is CASSQRGMSGTSGANVLTF. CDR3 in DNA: TGTGCCAGCAGCCAAAGGGGGATGTCGGGGACCTCTGGGGCCAACGTCCTGACTTTC.

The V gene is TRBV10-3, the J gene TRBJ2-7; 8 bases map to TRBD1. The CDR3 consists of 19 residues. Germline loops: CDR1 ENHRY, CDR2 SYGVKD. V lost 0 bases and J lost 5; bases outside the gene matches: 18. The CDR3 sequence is CAISESTSIPGQVINEQYF. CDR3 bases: TGTGCCATCAGTGAGTCGACAAGCATTCCGGGACAGGTTATAAACGAGCAGTACTTC.

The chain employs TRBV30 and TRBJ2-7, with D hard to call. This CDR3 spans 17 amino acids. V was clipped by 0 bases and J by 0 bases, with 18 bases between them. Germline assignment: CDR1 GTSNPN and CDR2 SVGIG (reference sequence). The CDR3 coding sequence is TGTGCCTGGAGTGTACCCTCCACACGCTCCGTCTCCTACGAGCAGTACTTC. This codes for CAWSVPSTRSVSYEQYF.

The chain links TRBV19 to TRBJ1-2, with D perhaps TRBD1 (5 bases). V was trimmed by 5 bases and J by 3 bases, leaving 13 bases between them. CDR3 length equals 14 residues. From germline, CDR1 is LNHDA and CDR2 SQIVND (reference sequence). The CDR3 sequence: CASSDGRADYGYTF. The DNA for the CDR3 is TGTGCCAGTAGTGATGGCAGGGCGGACTATGGCTACACCTTC.

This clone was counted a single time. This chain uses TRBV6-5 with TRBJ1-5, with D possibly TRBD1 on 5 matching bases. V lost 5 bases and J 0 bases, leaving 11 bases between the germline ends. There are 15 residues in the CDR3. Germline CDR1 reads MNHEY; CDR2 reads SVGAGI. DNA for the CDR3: TGTGCCAGCAGTACCGACAGACATAGCAATCAGCCCCAGCATTTT. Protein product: CASSTDRHSNQPQHF.

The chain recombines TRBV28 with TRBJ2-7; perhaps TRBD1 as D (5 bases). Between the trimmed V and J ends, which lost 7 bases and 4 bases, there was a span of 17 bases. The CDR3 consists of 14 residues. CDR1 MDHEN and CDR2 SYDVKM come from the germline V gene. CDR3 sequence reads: CASIPSDKPYEQYF. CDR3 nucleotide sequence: TGTGCCAGCATACCGTCGGACAAACCGTACGAGCAGTACTTC. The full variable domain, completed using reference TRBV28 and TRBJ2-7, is DVKVTQSSRYLVKRTGEKVFLECVQDMDHENMFWYRQDPGLGLRLIYFSYDVKMKEKGDIPEGYSVSREKKERFSLILESASTNQTSMYLCASIPSDKPYEQYFGPGTRLTVT.

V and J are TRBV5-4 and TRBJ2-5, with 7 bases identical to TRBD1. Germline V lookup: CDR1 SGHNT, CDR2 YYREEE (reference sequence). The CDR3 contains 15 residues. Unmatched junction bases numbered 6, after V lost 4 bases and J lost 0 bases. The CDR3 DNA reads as TGTGCCAGCAGCCTCCGGGACAGCTACCAAGAGACCCAGTACTTC. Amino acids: CASSLRDSYQETQYF.

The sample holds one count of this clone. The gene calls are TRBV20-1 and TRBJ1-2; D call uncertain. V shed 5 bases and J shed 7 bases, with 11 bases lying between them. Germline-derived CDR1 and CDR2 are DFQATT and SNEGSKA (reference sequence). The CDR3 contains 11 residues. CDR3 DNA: TGCAGTGCTCCGAGAGGGAGTGGCTACACCTTC. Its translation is CSAPRGSGYTF.

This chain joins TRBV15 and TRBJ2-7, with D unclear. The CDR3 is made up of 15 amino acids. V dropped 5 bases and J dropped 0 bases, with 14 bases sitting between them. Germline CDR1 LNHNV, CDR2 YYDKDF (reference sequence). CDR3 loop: CATSANRDSSYEQYF. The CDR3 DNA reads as TGTGCCACCAGCGCAAACAGAGATAGCTCCTACGAGCAGTACTTC. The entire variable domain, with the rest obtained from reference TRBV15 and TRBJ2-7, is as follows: DAMVIQNPRYQVTQFGKPVTLSCSQTLNHNVMYWYQQKSSQAPKLLFHYYDKDFNNEADTPDNFQSRRPNTSFCFLDIRSPGLGDTAMYLCATSANRDSSYEQYFGPGTRLTVT.

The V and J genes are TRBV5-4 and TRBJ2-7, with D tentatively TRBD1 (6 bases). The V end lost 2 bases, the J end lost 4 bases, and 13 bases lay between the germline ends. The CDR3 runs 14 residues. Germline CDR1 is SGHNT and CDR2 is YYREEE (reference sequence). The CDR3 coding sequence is TGTGCCAGCAGCTTCCGGGACAACCCGTACGAGCAGTACTTC. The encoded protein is CASSFRDNPYEQYF. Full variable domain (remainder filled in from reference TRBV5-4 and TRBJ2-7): ETGVTQSPTHLIKTRGQQVTLRCSSQSGHNTVSWYQQALGQGPQFIFQYYREEENGRGNFPPRFSGLQFPNYSSELNVNALELDDSALYLCASSFRDNPYEQYFGPGTRLTVT.

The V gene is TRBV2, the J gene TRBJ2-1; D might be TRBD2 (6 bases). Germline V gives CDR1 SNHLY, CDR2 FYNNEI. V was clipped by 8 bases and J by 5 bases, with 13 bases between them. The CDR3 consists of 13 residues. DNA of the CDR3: TGTGCCAGCGGAGAGGGAGGCCACAATGAGCAGTTCTTC. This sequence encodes CASGEGGHNEQFF.

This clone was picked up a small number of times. CDR3 amino acids: CASSPTSGSGETQYF. DNA of the CDR3: TGTGCCAGCAGTCCTACTAGCGGCAGCGGAGAGACCCAGTACTTC. The gene calls are TRBV11-2 and TRBJ2-5; 8 bases align to TRBD2. The germline gives CDR1 SGHAT, CDR2 FQNNGV. The CDR3 is 15 residues long. With V trimmed by 6 bases and J by 4 bases, 10 bases remained unmatched.

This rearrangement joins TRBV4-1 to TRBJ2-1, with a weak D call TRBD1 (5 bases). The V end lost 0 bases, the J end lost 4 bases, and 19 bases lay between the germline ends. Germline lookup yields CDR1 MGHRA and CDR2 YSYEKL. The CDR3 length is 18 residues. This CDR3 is CASSQDRRTRRRYNEQFF. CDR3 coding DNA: TGCGCCAGCAGCCAAGATCGGCGGACACGGCGAAGGTACAATGAGCAGTTCTTC.

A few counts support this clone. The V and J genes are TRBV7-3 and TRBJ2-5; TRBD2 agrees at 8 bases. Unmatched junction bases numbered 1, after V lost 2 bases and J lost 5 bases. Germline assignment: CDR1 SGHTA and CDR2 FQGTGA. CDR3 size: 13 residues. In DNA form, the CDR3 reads TGTGCCAGCAGCTTAGGGACTAGGGAGACCCAGTACTTC. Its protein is CASSLGTRETQYF.

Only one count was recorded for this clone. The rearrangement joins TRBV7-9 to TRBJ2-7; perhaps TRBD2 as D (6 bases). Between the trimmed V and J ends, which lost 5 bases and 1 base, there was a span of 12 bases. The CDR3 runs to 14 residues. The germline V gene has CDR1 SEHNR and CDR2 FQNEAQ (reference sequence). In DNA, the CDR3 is TGTGCCAGCAGCACCGGGAGCTTATCCTACGAGCAGTACTTC. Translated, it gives CASSTGSLSYEQYF.

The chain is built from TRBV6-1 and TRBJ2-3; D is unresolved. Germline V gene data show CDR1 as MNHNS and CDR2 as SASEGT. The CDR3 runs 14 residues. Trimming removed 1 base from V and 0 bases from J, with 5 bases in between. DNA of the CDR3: TGTGCCAGCAGTGAAGATCGGAGCACAGATACGCAGTATTTT. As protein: CASSEDRSTDTQYF.

The CDR3 is CASSLGGATSGTYEQYF. The CDR3 nucleotides are TGTGCCAGCAGCCTCGGGGGAGCGACTAGCGGTACCTACGAGCAGTACTTC. The V gene is TRBV7-8, the J gene TRBJ2-7, with 9 bases that match TRBD2. Germline V gene sequence: CDR1 SGHVS, CDR2 FQNEAQ. J lost 2 bases, V lost 5 bases, and 13 bases had no gene match. This CDR3 has 17 residues. Variable domain in full (rest from reference TRBV7-8 and TRBJ2-7): GAGVSQSPRYKVAKRGQDVALRCDPISGHVSLFWYQQALGQGPEFLTYFQNEAQLDKSGLPSDRFFAERPEGSVSTLKIQRTQQEDSAVYLCASSLGGATSGTYEQYFGPGTRLTVT.

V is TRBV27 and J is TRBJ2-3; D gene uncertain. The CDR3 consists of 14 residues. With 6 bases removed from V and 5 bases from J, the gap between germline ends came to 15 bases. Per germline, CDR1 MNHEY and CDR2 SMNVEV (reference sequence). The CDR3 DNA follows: TGTGCCAGCAGCTCGCGTCTCTATCTAGATACGCAGTATTTT. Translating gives CASSSRLYLDTQYF.

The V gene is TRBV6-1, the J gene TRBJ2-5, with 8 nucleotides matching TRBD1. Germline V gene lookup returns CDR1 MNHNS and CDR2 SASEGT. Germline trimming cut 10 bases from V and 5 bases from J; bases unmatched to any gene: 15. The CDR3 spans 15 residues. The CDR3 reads CATNPRPGGLETQYF. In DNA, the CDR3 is TGTGCCACCAACCCACGGCCAGGGGGCCTGGAGACCCAGTACTTC.